This T cell receptor beta chain comes out of a study of blood T cell repertoires in COVID-19. Across the study: Collection of acute and convalescent COVID-19 samples took place in the United States, Italy and Spain. In each case, the material was cDNA or gDNA derived from T cells, B-cell-depleted T cells, or PBMCs.

Methods used by the authors: Reference gene primer amplification gave estimated nucleated cell counts. Measured with immunoSEQ multiplex PCR; TCRdb has only the in-frame clones, and not every one. V and J calls plus clone size are reproduced from that table; the DNA served to infer D and trimming. This sample has under 300,000 clones, with around 90% found just once. This clone has a count of ten or more. Trimming cost V 7 bases and J 6 bases; bases outside gene matches: 8. The CDR3 loop spans 13 amino acids. Germline CDR1 is LNHDA and CDR2 is SQIVND (reference sequence). The sequence came from a woman in her forties who had recovered from COVID-19. J is TRBJ1-1 and V is TRBV19; 7 positions agree with TRBD1. The sequencing sample was made of peripheral blood. Written as DNA, the CDR3 is TGTGCCAGTATAAGGACAGGAGGATCTGAAGCTTTCTTT. Translated, it gives CASIRTGGSEAFF.